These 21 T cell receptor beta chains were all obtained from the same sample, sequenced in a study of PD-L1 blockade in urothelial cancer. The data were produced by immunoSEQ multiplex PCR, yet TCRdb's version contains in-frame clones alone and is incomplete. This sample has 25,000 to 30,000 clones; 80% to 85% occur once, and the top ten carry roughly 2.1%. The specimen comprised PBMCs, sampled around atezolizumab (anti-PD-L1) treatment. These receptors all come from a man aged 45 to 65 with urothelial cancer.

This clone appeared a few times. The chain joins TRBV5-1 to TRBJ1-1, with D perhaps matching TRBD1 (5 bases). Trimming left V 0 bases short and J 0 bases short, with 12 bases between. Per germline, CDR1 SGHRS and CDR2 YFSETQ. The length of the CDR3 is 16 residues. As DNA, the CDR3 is TGCGCCAGCAGCTTGGGATGGACGGGGGTGAACACTGAAGCTTTCTTT. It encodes CASSLGWTGVNTEAFF. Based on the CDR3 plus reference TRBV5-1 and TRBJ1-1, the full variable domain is KAGVTQTPRYLIKTRGQQVTLSCSPISGHRSVSWYQQTPGQGLQFLFEYFSETQRNKGNFPGRFSGRQFSNSRSEMNVSTLELGDSALYLCASSLGWTGVNTEAFFGQGTRLTVV.

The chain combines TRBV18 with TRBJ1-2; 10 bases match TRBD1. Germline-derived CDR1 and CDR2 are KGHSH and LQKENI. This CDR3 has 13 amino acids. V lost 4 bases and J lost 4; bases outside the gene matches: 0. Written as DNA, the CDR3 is TGTGCCAGCTCACGGGACAGGGGCTATGGCTACACCTTC. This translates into CASSRDRGYGYTF.

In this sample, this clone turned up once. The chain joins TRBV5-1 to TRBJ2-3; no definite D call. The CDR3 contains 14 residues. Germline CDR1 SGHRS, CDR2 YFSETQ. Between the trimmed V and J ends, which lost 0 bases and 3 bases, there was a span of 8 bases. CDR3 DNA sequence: TGCGCCAGCAGCTTGGTGGCAGGAACAGATACGCAGTATTTT. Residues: CASSLVAGTDTQYF.

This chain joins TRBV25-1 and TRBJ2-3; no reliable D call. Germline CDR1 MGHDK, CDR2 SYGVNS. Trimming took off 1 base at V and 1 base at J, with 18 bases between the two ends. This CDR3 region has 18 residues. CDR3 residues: CASSELEQTQARTDTQYF. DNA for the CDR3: TGTGCCAGCAGTGAATTGGAACAAACCCAGGCTCGCACAGATACGCAGTATTTT.

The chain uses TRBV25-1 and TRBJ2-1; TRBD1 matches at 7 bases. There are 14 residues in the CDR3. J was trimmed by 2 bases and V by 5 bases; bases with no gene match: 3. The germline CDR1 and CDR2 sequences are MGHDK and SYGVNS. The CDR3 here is CASSRQGPYNEQFF. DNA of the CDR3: TGTGCCAGCAGTAGACAGGGCCCCTACAATGAGCAGTTCTTC.

CDR3 amino acids: CASSYIGVSGANVLTF. CDR3 DNA sequence: TGTGCCAGCAGTTACATCGGGGTCTCTGGGGCCAACGTCCTGACTTTC. This chain joins TRBV6-5 and TRBJ2-6, with TRBD2 as a possible D gene (5 bases). Trimming removed 2 bases from V and 0 bases from J, with 8 bases in between. CDR1 is MNHEY and CDR2 is SVGAGI in the germline V gene. The CDR3 totals 16 residues.

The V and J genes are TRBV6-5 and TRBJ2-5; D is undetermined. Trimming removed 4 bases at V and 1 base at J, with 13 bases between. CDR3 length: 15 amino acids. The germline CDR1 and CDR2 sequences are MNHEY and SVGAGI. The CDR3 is CASSSPYSLQETQYF. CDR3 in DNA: TGTGCCAGCAGTTCACCTTACAGCCTCCAAGAGACCCAGTACTTC.

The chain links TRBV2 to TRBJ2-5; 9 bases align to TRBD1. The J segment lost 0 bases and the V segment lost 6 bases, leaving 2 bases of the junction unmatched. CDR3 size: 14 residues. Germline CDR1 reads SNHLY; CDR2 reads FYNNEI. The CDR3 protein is CASRGTGYQETQYF. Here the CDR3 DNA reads TGTGCCAGCAGAGGGACAGGGTACCAAGAGACCCAGTACTTC.

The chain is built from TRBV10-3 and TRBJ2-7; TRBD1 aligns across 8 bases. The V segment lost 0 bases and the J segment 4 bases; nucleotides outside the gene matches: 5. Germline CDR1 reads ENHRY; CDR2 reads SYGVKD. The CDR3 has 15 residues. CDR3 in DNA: TGTGCCATCAGTGAGTCTAGTGACAGGGGATACGAGCAGTACTTC. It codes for CAISESSDRGYEQYF.

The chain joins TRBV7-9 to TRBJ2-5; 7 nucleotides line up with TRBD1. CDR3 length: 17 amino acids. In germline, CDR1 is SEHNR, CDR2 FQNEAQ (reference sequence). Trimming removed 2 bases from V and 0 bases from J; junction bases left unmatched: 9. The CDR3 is CASSLYAGGNYQETQYF. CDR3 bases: TGTGCCAGCAGCTTATATGCAGGGGGTAACTACCAAGAGACCCAGTACTTC.

This CDR3 is CASNTGLSNQPQHF. In DNA, the CDR3 is TGTGCCAGCAATACAGGGCTCAGCAATCAGCCCCAGCATTTT. The gene calls are TRBV6-1 and TRBJ1-5; possibly TRBD1 for D (6 bases). Trimming cost V 7 bases and J 1 base, with 11 bases left between them. The germline V gene encodes CDR1 MNHNS and CDR2 SASEGT. The CDR3 loop spans 14 amino acids.

CDR3 loop: CASSQAGTSGTNTQYF. In nucleotides, the CDR3 is TGTGCCAGCAGCCAGGCCGGGACTAGCGGGACCAATACGCAGTATTTT. This chain joins TRBV14 and TRBJ2-3; the match to TRBD2 covers 13 bases. Trimming cost V 3 bases and J 7 bases; bases outside gene matches: 7. There are 16 residues in the CDR3. Germline values: CDR1 SGHDN, CDR2 FVKESK.

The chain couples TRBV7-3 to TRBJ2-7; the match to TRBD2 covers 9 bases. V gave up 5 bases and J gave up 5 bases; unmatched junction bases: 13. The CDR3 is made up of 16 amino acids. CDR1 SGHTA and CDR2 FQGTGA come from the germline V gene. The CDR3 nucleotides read TGTGCCAGCAGCCCCCAGGGGGGGACTAGCACCCACGAGCAGTACTTC. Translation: CASSPQGGTSTHEQYF.

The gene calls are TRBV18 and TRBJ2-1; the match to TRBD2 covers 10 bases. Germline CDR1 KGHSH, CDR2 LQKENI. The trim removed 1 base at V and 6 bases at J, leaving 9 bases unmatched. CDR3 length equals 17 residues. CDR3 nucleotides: TGTGCCAGCTCACCACTTCCTAGCGGGAGTATGTCCAATGAGCAGTTCTTC. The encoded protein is CASSPLPSGSMSNEQFF.

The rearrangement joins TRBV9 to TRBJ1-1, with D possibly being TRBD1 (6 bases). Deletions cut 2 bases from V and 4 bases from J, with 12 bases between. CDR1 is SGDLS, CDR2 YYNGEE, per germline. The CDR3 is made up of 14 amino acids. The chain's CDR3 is CASSVTGMGTEAFF. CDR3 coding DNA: TGTGCCAGCAGCGTGACAGGTATGGGCACTGAAGCTTTCTTT. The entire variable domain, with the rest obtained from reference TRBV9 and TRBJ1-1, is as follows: DSGVTQTPKHLITATGQRVTLRCSPRSGDLSVYWYQQSLDQGLQFLIQYYNGEERAKGNILERFSAQQFPDLHSELNLSSLELGDSALYFCASSVTGMGTEAFFGQGTRLTVV.

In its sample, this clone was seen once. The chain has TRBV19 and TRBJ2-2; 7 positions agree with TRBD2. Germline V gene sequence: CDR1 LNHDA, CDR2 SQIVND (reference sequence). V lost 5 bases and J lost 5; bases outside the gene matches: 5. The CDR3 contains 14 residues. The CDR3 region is CASSWTRGTGELFF. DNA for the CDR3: TGTGCCAGTAGTTGGACTAGAGGTACCGGGGAGCTGTTTTTT.

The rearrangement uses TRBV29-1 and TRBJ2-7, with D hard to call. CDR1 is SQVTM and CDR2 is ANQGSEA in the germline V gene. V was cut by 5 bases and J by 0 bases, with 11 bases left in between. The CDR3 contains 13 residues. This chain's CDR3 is CSVLRVSSYEQYF. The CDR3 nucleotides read TGCAGCGTTCTTCGGGTTAGCTCCTACGAGCAGTACTTC.

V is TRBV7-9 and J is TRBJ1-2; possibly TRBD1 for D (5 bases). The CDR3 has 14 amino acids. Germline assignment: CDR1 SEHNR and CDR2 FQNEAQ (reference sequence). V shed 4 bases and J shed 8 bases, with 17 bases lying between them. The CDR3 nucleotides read TGTGCCAGCAGCTCCGCCGGCCGGGGGACGGGCTACACCTTC. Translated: CASSSAGRGTGYTF.

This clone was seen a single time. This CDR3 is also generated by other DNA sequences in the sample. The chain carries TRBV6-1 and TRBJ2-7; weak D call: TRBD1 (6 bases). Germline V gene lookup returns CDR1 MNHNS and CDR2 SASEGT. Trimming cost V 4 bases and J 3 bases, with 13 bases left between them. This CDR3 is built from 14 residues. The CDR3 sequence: CASSANRVGYEQYV. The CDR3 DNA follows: TGTGCCAGCAGTGCTAACAGGGTTGGCTACGAGCAGTACGTC.

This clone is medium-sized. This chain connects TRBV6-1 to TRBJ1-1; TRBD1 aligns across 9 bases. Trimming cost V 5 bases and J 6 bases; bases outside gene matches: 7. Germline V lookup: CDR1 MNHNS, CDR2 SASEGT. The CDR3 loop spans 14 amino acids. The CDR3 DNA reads TGTGCCAGCAGTATACAGGGGGCCGGAGCTGAAGCTTTCTTT. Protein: CASSIQGAGAEAFF.

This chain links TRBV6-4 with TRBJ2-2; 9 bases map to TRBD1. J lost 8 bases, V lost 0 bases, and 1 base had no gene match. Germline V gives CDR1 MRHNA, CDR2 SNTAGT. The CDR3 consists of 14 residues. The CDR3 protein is CASSDSGTGGELFF. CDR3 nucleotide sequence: TGTGCCAGCAGTGACTCCGGGACAGGGGGGGAGCTGTTTTTT.